Listed below are T cell receptor beta chains from one sample, sequenced in a study of blood T cell repertoires in COVID-19. Here immunoSEQ multiplex PCR was the method, and the copy in TCRdb shows in-frame clones only, minus some. Altogether some 290,000 clones are present, roughly nine tenths being singletons, with the ten largest covering 3.6%. The sample taken for sequencing was peripheral blood. The receptors come from a young man with active or convalescent COVID-19. The CDR3 runs from the conserved cysteine through the conserved F or W. A D gene is named only where the DNA matches it firmly. Not all rows give a size; the values are once, few, many and, for expanded clones, a class.

DNA,CDR3,V,length,J,size,D
TGCGCCAGCAGCTTAGTAGGGACAGACGATTACGAGCAGTACTTC,CASSLVGTDDYEQYF,TRBV5-1,15,TRBJ2-7,NA,TRBD1
TGTGCCAGCGGGGGGACAGGAGCGGGCTACACCTTC,CASGGTGAGYTF,TRBV6-5,12,TRBJ1-2,NA,TRBD1
TGTGCCACCAGCCTAGCGGGGGCAGATACGCAGTATTTT,CATSLAGADTQYF,TRBV24-1,13,TRBJ2-3,NA,TRBD2
TGTGCCAGTAGCAGACAGTCAACTAATGAAAAACTGTTTTTT,CASSRQSTNEKLFF,TRBV19,14,TRBJ1-4,NA,NA
TGTGCCAGCGGGCGTTCAGCGAACACTGAAGCTTTCTTT,CASGRSANTEAFF,TRBV6-5,13,TRBJ1-1,NA,NA
TGTGCCAGCAGTTTAAGCGATACACCGAACACTGAAGCTTTCTTT,CASSLSDTPNTEAFF,TRBV28,15,TRBJ1-1,NA,NA
TGTGCTAGTGGTTTGGAAATAGGATTCAGACTAGACTATGAGCAGTTCTTC,CASGLEIGFRLDYEQFF,TRBV12-5,17,TRBJ2-1,NA,NA
TGTGCCAGCAGCTTCGGCGGGAATGGCTACGAGCAGTACTTC,CASSFGGNGYEQYF,TRBV7-2,14,TRBJ2-7,NA,NA
TGTGCCAGCAGTTTAAGGTCTTCAGGAAAAGCCTATGGCTACACCTTC,CASSLRSSGKAYGYTF,TRBV7-9,16,TRBJ1-2,NA,NA
TGTGCCAGCAGTTACGGGACAGGGGACTACTATGGCTACACCTTC,CASSYGTGDYYGYTF,TRBV28,15,TRBJ1-2,NA,TRBD1
TGTGCCAGCAGCTTAGGCGGGACAGGGCCCTACGAGCAGTACTTC,CASSLGGTGPYEQYF,TRBV7-2,15,TRBJ2-7,NA,TRBD1
TGTGCCTGGGGACTAGCGGGACGCTACGAGCAGTACTTC,CAWGLAGRYEQYF,TRBV30,13,TRBJ2-7,NA,TRBD2
TGTGCCAGCAGTCCTCGGGGGGGGCAGGCCGGGGAGCTGTTTTTT,CASSPRGGQAGELFF,TRBV2,15,TRBJ2-2,NA,TRBD2
TGTGCCAGCAGCTTAGATTTTGGAACAGGGCACCATGAGCAGTTCTTC,CASSLDFGTGHHEQFF,TRBV11-3,16,TRBJ2-1,NA,NA
TGTGCCATCAGTGTGGAGGTGAAACTCAAGGGGGGGGCTGAAGCTTTCTTT,CAISVEVKLKGGAEAFF,TRBV10-3,17,TRBJ1-1,NA,NA
TGTGCCAGCAGCTCCGTAGACAGGACCCTCCGGGGCTACACCTTC,CASSSVDRTLRGYTF,TRBV5-4,15,TRBJ1-2,NA,NA
TGTGCCAGCAGCAAAGCGGGGCCAGCTGTAGATACGCAGTATTTT,CASSKAGPAVDTQYF,TRBV21-1,15,TRBJ2-3,NA,NA
TGTGCCAGCAGCGAGGGGAAGGTCGTTGCTGAAAAACTGTTTTTT,CASSEGKVVAEKLFF,TRBV9,15,TRBJ1-4,NA,NA
TGTGCCAGCAGCTCGAGGCCCAATGAGCAGTTCTTC,CASSSRPNEQFF,TRBV7-9,12,TRBJ2-1,NA,NA
TGTGCCAGCAGCAAAGAGGTTTGGGACAGGGGAAATGAGCAGTTCTTC,CASSKEVWDRGNEQFF,TRBV7-2,16,TRBJ2-1,NA,TRBD1
TGTGCCAGCAGTTTTGGGGGTAGCGGGGTCATGAATTCACCCCTCCACTTT,CASSFGGSGVMNSPLHF,TRBV27,17,TRBJ1-6,few,NA
TGTGCCAGCAGCCCGACAGGGGCCAATCAGCCCCAGCATTTT,CASSPTGANQPQHF,TRBV14,14,TRBJ1-5,few,TRBD1
TGTGCCACCGGGACAGCCGCCTACGAGCAGTACTTC,CATGTAAYEQYF,TRBV6-5,12,TRBJ2-7,NA,TRBD1
TGTGCCAGCACCCAAACGATAGCCCATAACCTGTTTTTT,CASTQTIAHNLFF,TRBV12-3/TRBV12-4,13,TRBJ1-4,NA,NA
TGTGCCAGCAGTTTTACCGGGACAGGGGGTCTCGAGACCCAGTACTTC,CASSFTGTGGLETQYF,TRBV6-5,16,TRBJ2-5,once,TRBD1
TGTGCCTGGAGTGTTTTTAGCGGGAGCCAAGAGACCCAGTACTTC,CAWSVFSGSQETQYF,TRBV30,15,TRBJ2-5,NA,TRBD2
TGTGCCAGCAGCCGCATACGGGGAGCTAACACCGGGGAGCTGTTTTTT,CASSRIRGANTGELFF,TRBV7-9,16,TRBJ2-2,once,NA
TGCGCCAGCAGCTTGGGGTCAGGGAGCAATCAGCCCCAGCATTTT,CASSLGSGSNQPQHF,TRBV5-1,15,TRBJ1-5,NA,NA
TGTGCCAGCAGCTTAGTGGCGGGTACCTCCTACAATGAGCAGTTCTTC,CASSLVAGTSYNEQFF,TRBV7-2,16,TRBJ2-1,NA,NA
TGCGCCAGCAGCTCGACCCCGGGATTCTCCTACGAGCAGTACTTC,CASSSTPGFSYEQYF,TRBV5-1,15,TRBJ2-7,NA,NA
TGCAGCGTTGACGGGACTAGCGCAAGATTT,CSVDGTSARF,TRBV29-1,10,TRBJ2-3,NA,TRBD2
TGTGCCAGCAGCCGGGTGGAGACCCAGTACTTC,CASSRVETQYF,TRBV12-3/TRBV12-4,11,TRBJ2-5,NA,NA
TGTGCCAGCAGCTTAGCAGCCACGGGCTATGGCTACACCTTC,CASSLAATGYGYTF,TRBV7-3,14,TRBJ1-2,NA,NA
TGTGCCAGCAGCCAAGCGACAGGCAGAAACACCATATATTTT,CASSQATGRNTIYF,TRBV3-1/TRBV3-2,14,TRBJ1-3,NA,NA
TGTGCCAGCAACCGAGGCCTGGCTTTCTTT,CASNRGLAFF,TRBV2,10,TRBJ1-1,NA,NA
TGTGCCAGCAGCCTAAGACTAGCGGGGTCCGGGGATACGCAGTATTTT,CASSLRLAGSGDTQYF,TRBV3-1/TRBV3-2,16,TRBJ2-3,NA,TRBD2
TGTGCCAGCAGGTCCGAGCAAGAGACCCAGTACTTC,CASRSEQETQYF,TRBV27,12,TRBJ2-5,NA,NA
TGTGCCAGTAGTCCCCGGACAGGGTCTGGCACCGGGGAGCTGTTTTTT,CASSPRTGSGTGELFF,TRBV19,16,TRBJ2-2,NA,TRBD1
TGTGCTAGTGGGTCAGAAGGAAACACCATATATTTT,CASGSEGNTIYF,TRBV12-5,12,TRBJ1-3,NA,NA